The 24 T cell receptor beta chains below come from one sample, sequenced in a study of OX40 agonist ivuxolimab in advanced cancers. Only in-frame clones appear in the TCRdb table, and some are missing; sequencing was by immunoSEQ multiplex PCR. This sample has about 13,000 clones, with about three quarters found just once. Sequencing was performed on CD4+ or CD8+ T cells sorted from blood, taken in a trial of the OX40 agonist ivuxolimab. These TCRs come from an adult with an advanced solid tumor such as melanoma, head and neck, liver or kidney cancer.

V and J are TRBV28 and TRBJ2-7; D is perhaps TRBD1 or TRBD2 (5 bases each). This CDR3 comprises 14 residues. V was shortened by 4 bases and J by 0 bases, with 10 bases between the two germline ends. Germline V gives CDR1 MDHEN, CDR2 SYDVKM. The CDR3 nucleotides read TGTGCCAGCAGTTCCCCAGGGAGCTCCTACGAGCAGTACTTC. Encoded protein: CASSSPGSSYEQYF.

The chain carries TRBV6-5 and TRBJ2-7, with D perhaps matching TRBD1 or TRBD2 (6 bases each). Germline CDR1 reads MNHEY; CDR2 reads SVGAGI. Trimming pared 6 bases from V and 6 bases from J, leaving 12 bases between. CDR3 length: 12 residues. CDR3 in DNA: TGTGCCAGCAGATCGGGGGCCGGCGAGCAGTACTTC. Protein sequence: CASRSGAGEQYF.

J is TRBJ2-5 and V is TRBV11-2; D uncertain. Germline V lookup: CDR1 SGHAT, CDR2 FQNNGV. The V end lost 1 base, the J end lost 5 bases, and 14 bases lay between the germline ends. The CDR3 loop spans 15 amino acids. The CDR3 nucleotides read TGTGCCAGCAGCTTAGGGCCTAGAGGTTTCGAGACCCAGTACTTC. Its translation is CASSLGPRGFETQYF. Looking up the rest from reference TRBV11-2 and TRBJ2-5 gives the full variable domain: EAGVAQSPRYKIIEKRQSVAFWCNPISGHATLYWYQQILGQGPKLLIQFQNNGVVDDSQLPKDRFSAERLKGVDSTLKIQPAKLEDSAVYLCASSLGPRGFETQYFGPGTRLLVL.

V usage is TRBV6-1 and J usage is TRBJ2-7, with a weak D call TRBD2 (5 bases). V was shortened by 0 bases and J by 7 bases, with 19 bases between the two germline ends. CDR1 MNHNS and CDR2 SASEGT come from the germline V gene. CDR3 length: 16 residues. This CDR3 reads CASSEAEVGSRGEQYF. In nucleotides, the CDR3 is TGTGCCAGCAGTGAAGCGGAAGTCGGCAGCCGCGGGGAGCAGTACTTC.

This clone is medium-sized within its sample. V gene TRBV4-2 combines with J gene TRBJ2-3; 8 bases line up with TRBD2. After removal of 0 bases from V and 2 bases from J, the junction contained 7 bases not matched to a gene. CDR1 and CDR2 from the germline V gene are LGHNA and YNFKEQ. This CDR3 spans 17 amino acids. This chain's CDR3 is CASSQEWREDLTDTQYF. In DNA form, the CDR3 reads TGTGCCAGCAGCCAAGAATGGCGGGAGGACCTCACAGATACGCAGTATTTT.

Only a few counts were recorded for this clone. The chain combines TRBV6-4 with TRBJ2-3; 10 bases map to TRBD2. CDR3 size: 15 residues. From germline, CDR1 is MRHNA and CDR2 SNTAGT. V lost 2 bases and J lost 1; bases outside the gene matches: 0. The CDR3 coding sequence is TGTGCCAGCAGTGACGGGACTAGCGGCACAGATACGCAGTATTTT. Translated: CASSDGTSGTDTQYF.

The chain is built from TRBV5-6 and TRBJ1-5, with D hard to call. V was clipped by 0 bases and J by 5 bases, with 12 bases between them. The CDR3 extends over 15 amino acids. From germline, CDR1 is SGHDT and CDR2 YYEEEE. This CDR3 reads CASSLEGSLHQPQHF. CDR3 DNA sequence: TGTGCCAGCAGCTTGGAAGGGAGCCTCCATCAGCCCCAGCATTTT.

This chain uses TRBV6-1 with TRBJ1-5; 7 positions match TRBD1. Looked up from germline, CDR1 is MNHNS and CDR2 is SASEGT. The V gene end was trimmed by 5 bases and the J gene end by 2 bases; junction bases not matched to a gene: 6. The CDR3 is 15 amino acids. Here the CDR3 reads CASSFPGGGNQPQHF. CDR3 coding DNA: TGTGCCAGCAGTTTTCCAGGGGGGGGCAATCAGCCCCAGCATTTT.

Note on this clone: The junction departs from the called germline gene at one end, perhaps through a read error. The genes are TRBV10-3 and TRBJ2-1; 8 bases are a match to TRBD2. Germline V lookup: CDR1 ENHRY, CDR2 SYGVKD. The CDR3 runs to 15 residues. The CDR3 nucleotides read TGTGCCAGCAGTGAAGACAGCGGGGGCTACAATGAGCAGTTCTTC. Residues: CASSEDSGGYNEQFF.

This rearrangement joins TRBV13 to TRBJ2-3; TRBD1 matches at 12 bases. V dropped 5 bases and J dropped 4; count of bases not matched to a gene: 28. Looked up from germline, CDR1 is PRHDT and CDR2 is FYEKMQ (reference sequence). CDR3 length: 23 residues. In DNA, the CDR3 is TGTGCCAGCAGCGTCCGGGACAGGGGGCTATCTGACGTAGGGAGACCCTGGGCAGATACGCAGTATTTT. Encoded protein: CASSVRDRGLSDVGRPWADTQYF.

This clone is classed as medium-sized. J is TRBJ2-1 and V is TRBV9; 10 bases agree with TRBD1. Per germline, CDR1 SGDLS and CDR2 YYNGEE. The CDR3 consists of 16 residues. The V gene end was trimmed by 4 bases and the J gene end by 7 bases; junction bases not matched to a gene: 11. DNA for the CDR3: TGTGCCAGCAGCATCGGGACAGGGGTAGTGGGGAATGAGCAGTTCTTC. Its translation is CASSIGTGVVGNEQFF.

The J gene is TRBJ1-4, the V gene TRBV9, with D possibly matching TRBD1 (6 bases). This CDR3 contains 12 residues. Germline V gene data show CDR1 as SGDLS and CDR2 as YYNGEE. V lost 3 bases and J lost 10, with 10 bases in between. The chain's CDR3 is CASSEGQGKLFF. CDR3 nucleotide sequence: TGTGCCAGCAGCGAGGGACAAGGAAAACTGTTTTTT.

In this sample, this clone turned up a few times. The rearrangement links TRBV5-6 to TRBJ2-6; tentative D call: TRBD1 (6 bases). This CDR3 region has 14 residues. Deletions cut 4 bases from V and 6 bases from J, with 11 bases between. Germline assignment: CDR1 SGHDT and CDR2 YYEEEE. This chain's CDR3 is CASSPWTEANVLTF. Here the CDR3 DNA reads TGTGCCAGCAGCCCCTGGACAGAGGCCAACGTCCTGACTTTC.

This clone was seen ten or more times. The chain employs TRBV10-3 and TRBJ1-2; D gene unclear. CDR1 and CDR2 (germline): ENHRY, SYGVKD. The CDR3 has 16 residues. With 2 bases removed from V and 0 bases from J, the gap between germline ends came to 13 bases. Here the CDR3 reads CAISEVADRSNYGYTF. In nucleotides, the CDR3 is TGTGCCATCAGTGAGGTCGCGGACCGTTCTAACTATGGCTACACCTTC.

The rearrangement joins TRBV5-1 to TRBJ1-1, with D possibly matching TRBD1 (5 bases). CDR1 and CDR2 (germline): SGHRS, YFSETQ. V dropped 7 bases and J dropped 6 bases, with 13 bases sitting between them. The CDR3 totals 12 residues. Written as DNA, the CDR3 is TGCGCCAGCGTCGGGACGAGCGCTGAAGCTTTCTTT. Protein: CASVGTSAEAFF.

V is TRBV30 and J is TRBJ2-1, with D perhaps TRBD1 or TRBD2 (5 bases each). The CDR3 is 17 residues long. The V and J ends lost 0 bases and 4 bases respectively, with 19 bases between them. Germline values: CDR1 GTSNPN, CDR2 SVGIG (reference sequence). The CDR3 region is CAWSVDWGYGSYNEQFF. In DNA, the CDR3 is TGTGCCTGGAGTGTAGATTGGGGGTACGGGTCGTACAATGAGCAGTTCTTC.

This rearrangement joins TRBV7-8 to TRBJ1-4; D gene uncertain. CDR1 and CDR2 (germline): SGHVS, FQNEAQ. The CDR3 is 13 residues long. The V gene lost 7 bases and the J gene lost 8 bases, with 14 bases spanning the gap. The CDR3 reads CASTPHGEEKLFF. The CDR3 DNA sequence: TGTGCCAGCACCCCCCACGGGGAGGAAAAACTGTTTTTT.

V usage is TRBV5-6 and J usage is TRBJ1-5; the D is unclear. V gave up 3 bases and J gave up 9 bases, with 16 bases separating them. CDR1 and CDR2 from the germline V gene are SGHDT and YYEEEE. The CDR3 sequence is 14 residues long. The CDR3 DNA reads TGTGCCAGCAGCTCCGGACTGAACGGCGGGCCCCAGCATTTT. As protein: CASSSGLNGGPQHF.

This clone was detected a few times. The genes are TRBV29-1 and TRBJ2-7, with 10 positions matching TRBD1. Germline lookup yields CDR1 SQVTM and CDR2 ANQGSEA. V gave up 7 bases and J gave up 5 bases; unmatched junction bases: 14. The CDR3 length is 15 residues. CDR3 nucleotide sequence: TGCAGCGGGCGGGGACAGGGGATTGATGGGAACGAGCAGTACTTC. Its translation is CSGRGQGIDGNEQYF.

The chain recombines TRBV14 with TRBJ2-5, with a weak D call TRBD1 (5 bases). The V and J ends lost 2 bases and 5 bases respectively, with 9 bases between them. The CDR3 sequence is 13 residues long. Germline CDR1 reads SGHDN; CDR2 reads FVKESK. The CDR3 DNA reads TGTGCCAGCAGCCAATGGCCAGGGGAGACCCAGTACTTC. Protein sequence: CASSQWPGETQYF.

The chain couples TRBV7-9 to TRBJ1-1; 9 nucleotides agree with TRBD1. This CDR3 region has 16 residues. In germline, CDR1 is SEHNR, CDR2 FQNEAQ (reference sequence). The J segment lost 4 bases and the V segment lost 2 bases, leaving 8 bases of the junction unmatched. CDR3 DNA: TGTGCCAGCAGCTTAAACAACAGGGGGCTTCGCACTGAAGCTTTCTTT. The encoded protein is CASSLNNRGLRTEAFF.

This chain joins TRBV11-2 and TRBJ2-3, with a tentative D call TRBD2 (7 bases). CDR3 size: 16 residues. V was trimmed by 4 bases and J by 0 bases, leaving 14 bases between them. CDR1 is SGHAT and CDR2 is FQNNGV in the germline V gene. CDR3 nucleotides: TGTGCCAGCAGCTCCCCCGGGGGGCCCAGCACAGATACGCAGTATTTT. Translated, it gives CASSSPGGPSTDTQYF.

This chain connects TRBV27 to TRBJ1-3, with a weak D call TRBD1 (5 bases). The CDR3 totals 16 residues. Trimming pared 3 bases from V and 0 bases from J, leaving 12 bases between. Germline V lookup: CDR1 MNHEY, CDR2 SMNVEV (reference sequence). In DNA, the CDR3 is TGTGCCAGCAGTTTGTCATACAGGAGCTCTGGAAACACCATATATTTT. It encodes CASSLSYRSSGNTIYF.

V usage is TRBV9 and J usage is TRBJ2-1, with 8 nucleotides matching TRBD1. Germline CDR1 SGDLS, CDR2 YYNGEE. The V and J ends lost 6 bases and 10 bases, in that order; junction bases with no gene match: 12. This CDR3 contains 14 residues. The CDR3 spells CASTDKGQGGEQFF. The CDR3, as DNA: TGTGCCAGCACCGATAAAGGACAGGGCGGCGAGCAGTTCTTC.